This TCR beta chain was observed in a study of blood T cell repertoires in COVID-19. At the level of the study: COVID-19 samples from acute and convalescent phases originated in the United States, Italy and Spain. PBMCs, B-cell-depleted T cells, or T cells provided the cDNA or gDNA that made up the material.

Germline loops: CDR1 SGHNT, CDR2 YYREEE (reference sequence). The V and J ends lost 5 bases and 0 bases, in that order; junction bases with no gene match: 6. The CDR3 extends over 16 amino acids. Assay used: immunoSEQ multiplex PCR; TCRdb lists only in-frame clones, some missing. This sample has 200,000 to 250,000 clones, with 80% to 95% found just once. The material sequenced was peripheral blood. The sequence was collected from a man aged 55-75 years with COVID-19, enrolled during active disease. The chain links TRBV5-4 to TRBJ2-1; 9 nucleotides align to TRBD2. CDR3 bases: TGTGCCAGCAGGGGCGGGGGGGCCTCCTCCTACAATGAGCAGTTCTTC. Translation gives CASRGGGASSYNEQFF.